This T cell receptor beta chain was recorded in a study of cytomegalovirus exposure and HLA in healthy donors. Produced via immunoSEQ multiplex PCR; TCRdb's table is partial and in-frame only. The table lists a few hundred thousand clones, roughly 90% of them singletons. In regard to this clone: The antigen is undetermined.

Study observations and caveats: It was reportedly the case that the classifier diagnosed cytomegalovirus status with high specificity and sensitivity. Most TCRs appeared rarely, but some public TCRs recurred in many donors. Among TCR beta chains, those listed as cytomegalovirus-associated numbered over 150.

Germline V gene lookup returns CDR1 MNHNS and CDR2 SASEGT. The V end lost 6 bases, the J end lost 0 bases, and 6 bases lay between the germline ends. The CDR3 has 12 residues. Sequencing was performed on PBMCs. The rearrangement links TRBV6-1 to TRBJ2-7; D not certain. This TCR derives from a man between 18 and 35 years old in good health and CMV-seropositive. The CDR3 sequence: CASSPPSYEQYF. As DNA, the CDR3 is TGTGCCAGCAGCCCCCCCTCCTACGAGCAGTACTTC.